Sequencing of this T cell receptor beta chain was carried out in a study of blood T cell repertoires in COVID-19. On the study more broadly: The analysed material was cDNA or gDNA that came from T cells, B-cell-depleted T cells, or PBMCs.

In the original processing: Amplifying reference gene primers gave estimates of nucleated cell counts. The method was immunoSEQ multiplex PCR; TCRdb's version includes in-frame clones alone and lacks a portion of them. V and J calls and clone size come straight from that table; D and trimming were deduced from the DNA. The table shows tens of thousands of clones, with 86% occurring only once. The CDR3 spans 13 residues. Germline CDR1 reads SGHNT; CDR2 reads YYREEE (reference sequence). Trimming at V came to 4 bases and at J to 5 bases, leaving 1 base not matched to a gene. The V gene is TRBV5-4, the J gene TRBJ1-5, with 9 bases fitting TRBD1. Sample: peripheral blood. This receptor was identified in a man aged 45 to 65 with active or convalescent COVID-19. The CDR3 region has the DNA TGTGCCAGCAGCCGGGACAGGGATCAGCCCCAGCATTTT. Translating gives CASSRDRDQPQHF. Full variable domain (missing parts from reference TRBV5-4 and TRBJ1-5): ETGVTQSPTHLIKTRGQQVTLRCSSQSGHNTVSWYQQALGQGPQFIFQYYREEENGRGNFPPRFSGLQFPNYSSELNVNALELDDSALYLCASSRDRDQPQHFGDGTRLSIL.